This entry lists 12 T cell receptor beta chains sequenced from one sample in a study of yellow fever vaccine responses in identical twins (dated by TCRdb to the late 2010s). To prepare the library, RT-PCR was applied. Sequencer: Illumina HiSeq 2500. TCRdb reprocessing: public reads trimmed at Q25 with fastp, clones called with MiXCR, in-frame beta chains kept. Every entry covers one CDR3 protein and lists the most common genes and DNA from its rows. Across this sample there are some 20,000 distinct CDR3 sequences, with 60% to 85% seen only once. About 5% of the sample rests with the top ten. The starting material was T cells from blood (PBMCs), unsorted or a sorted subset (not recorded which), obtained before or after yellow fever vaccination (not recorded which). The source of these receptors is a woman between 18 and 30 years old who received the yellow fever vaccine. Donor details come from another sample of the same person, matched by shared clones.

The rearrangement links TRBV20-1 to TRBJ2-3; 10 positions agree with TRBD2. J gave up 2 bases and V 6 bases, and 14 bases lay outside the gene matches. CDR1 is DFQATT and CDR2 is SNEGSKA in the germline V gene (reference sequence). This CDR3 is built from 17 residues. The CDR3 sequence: CSAPERGGRGFTDTQYF. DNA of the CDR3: TGCAGTGCCCCCGAGCGGGGGGGCCGGGGTTTCACAGATACGCAGTATTTT.

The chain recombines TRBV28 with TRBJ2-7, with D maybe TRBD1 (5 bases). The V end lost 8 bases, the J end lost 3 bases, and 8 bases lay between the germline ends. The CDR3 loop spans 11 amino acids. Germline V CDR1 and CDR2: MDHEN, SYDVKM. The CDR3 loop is CASGQYYEQYF. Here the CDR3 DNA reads TGTGCCAGCGGACAATACTACGAGCAGTACTTC.

The chain's CDR3 is CATSESGTVYF. DNA for the CDR3: TGTGCCACCAGTGAGTCCGGGACAGTGTACTTC. This chain connects TRBV24-1 to TRBJ2-7, with TRBD1 matching over 7 bases. J lost 12 bases, V lost 4 bases, and 5 bases had no gene match. CDR3 length: 11 residues. Germline CDR1 is KGHDR and CDR2 is SFDVKD.

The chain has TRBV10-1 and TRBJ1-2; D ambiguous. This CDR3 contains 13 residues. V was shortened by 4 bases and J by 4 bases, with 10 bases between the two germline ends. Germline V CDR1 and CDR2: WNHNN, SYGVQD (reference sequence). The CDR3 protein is CASSAGEVYGYTF. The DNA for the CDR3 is TGCGCCAGCAGTGCTGGAGAGGTCTATGGCTACACCTTC.

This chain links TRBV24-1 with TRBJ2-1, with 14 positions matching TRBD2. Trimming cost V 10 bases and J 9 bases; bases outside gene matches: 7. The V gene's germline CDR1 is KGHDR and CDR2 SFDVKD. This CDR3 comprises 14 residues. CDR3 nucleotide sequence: TGTGCCACTGGGACTAGCGGGAGTGTTAGTGAGCAGTTCTTC. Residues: CATGTSGSVSEQFF.

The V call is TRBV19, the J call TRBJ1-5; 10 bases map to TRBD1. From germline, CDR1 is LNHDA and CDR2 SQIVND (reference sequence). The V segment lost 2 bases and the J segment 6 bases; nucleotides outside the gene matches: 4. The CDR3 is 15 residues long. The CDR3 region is CASSIPGTGVQPQHF. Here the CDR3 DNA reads TGTGCCAGTAGTATACCGGGGACAGGGGTTCAGCCCCAGCATTTT.

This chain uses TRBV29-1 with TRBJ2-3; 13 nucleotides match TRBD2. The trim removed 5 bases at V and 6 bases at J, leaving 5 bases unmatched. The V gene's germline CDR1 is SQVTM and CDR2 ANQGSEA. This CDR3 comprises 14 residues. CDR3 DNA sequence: TGCAGCGTTAGGACTAGCGGGAGTGGGGATACGCAGTATTTT. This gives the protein CSVRTSGSGDTQYF.

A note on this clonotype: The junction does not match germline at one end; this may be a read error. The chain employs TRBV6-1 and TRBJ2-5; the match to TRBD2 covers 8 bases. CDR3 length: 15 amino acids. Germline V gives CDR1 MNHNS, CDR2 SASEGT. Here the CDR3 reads CASSKAGVAQETQYF. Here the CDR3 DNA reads TGTGCCAGCAGTAAAGCGGGAGTTGCTCAAGAGACCCAGTACTTC.

The CDR3 here is CASRRSGSSGTYEQYV. For the CDR3, the DNA is TGTGCCAGCAGGAGATCGGGGTCTAGCGGGACCTACGAGCAGTACGTC. This chain uses TRBV6-1 with TRBJ2-7; TRBD2 agrees at 9 bases. The CDR3 consists of 16 residues. Germline CDR1 and CDR2: MNHNS and SASEGT. J lost 2 bases, V lost 6 bases, and 11 bases had no gene match.

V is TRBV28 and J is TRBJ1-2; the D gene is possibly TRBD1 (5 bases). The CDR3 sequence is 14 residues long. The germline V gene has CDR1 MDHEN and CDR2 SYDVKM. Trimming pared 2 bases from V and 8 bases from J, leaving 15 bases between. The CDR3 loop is CASSLGSGALGYTF. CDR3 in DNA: TGTGCCAGCAGTTTAGGATCCGGGGCCTTGGGCTACACCTTC.

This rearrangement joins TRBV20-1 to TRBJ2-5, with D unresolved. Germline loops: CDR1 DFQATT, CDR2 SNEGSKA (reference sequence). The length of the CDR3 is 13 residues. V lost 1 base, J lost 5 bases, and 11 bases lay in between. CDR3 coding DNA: TGCAGTGCTAGAGGCGCTAGAGTCGAGACCCAGTACTTC. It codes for CSARGARVETQYF.

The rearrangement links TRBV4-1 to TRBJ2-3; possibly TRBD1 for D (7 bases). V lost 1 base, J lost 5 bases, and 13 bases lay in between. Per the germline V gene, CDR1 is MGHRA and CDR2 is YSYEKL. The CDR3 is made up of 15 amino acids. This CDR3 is CASSQVQGGLDTQYF. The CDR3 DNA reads TGCGCCAGCAGCCAAGTCCAGGGGGGCTTAGATACGCAGTATTTT.